Described below is a single T cell receptor beta chain sequence and its context. This clonotype was recorded at least ten times. Its target antigen remains unknown. Base qualities are missing; no much larger clone stands one base away. The sample's time point label, in plain terms: newly diagnosed GD, antithyroid drugs for less than 3 months. For both TCR sequencing and RNA sequencing, RNA was extracted from PBMCs in TRIzol. The diagnosis of Graves' disease was made according to American Thyroid Association guidelines. Patients for the study were recruited at an endocrinology department in Xi'an, China. Each patient gave 8.5 to 9.5 milliliters of peripheral blood, collected in an EDTA anticoagulant tube. Ficoll Paque Plus density gradient separation was used to isolate PBMCs, and no further T cell sorting was performed. RNA quality was checked with an Agilent 2100 Bioanalyzer and agarose gel, and concentration with a NanoDrop 2000.

This entry belongs to a study of regulatory T cells in long-lasting Graves disease listed by TCRdb under 2021. Broadly, across the study: Antithyroid drugs had been taken for less than 3 months by newly diagnosed Graves' disease patients. Peripheral blood TCR sequencing and RNA sequencing compared persistent Graves' disease patients with newly diagnosed Graves' disease patients. The study was conducted in China and was registered as a clinical trial. A total of about 35 samples underwent TCR sequencing, from around 13 patients with persistent Graves' disease and 20 or so patients with newly diagnosed Graves' disease. Overall study results and their limits: Compared with newly diagnosed patients, persistent Graves' disease patients had lower TCR Shannon entropy and fewer highly expanded clones, which suggests clonal expansion. Peripheral blood alone was examined, since thyroid tissue, which constituted the primary lesion, could not be accessed. The authors acknowledged the small sample size as a limitation that may reduce accuracy. Sequencing and analysis were restricted to the TCR beta chain. Persistent patients shared more public clonotypes among themselves (roughly 2,700) than newly diagnosed patients did (about 1,000). Persistent disease showed preferential use of TRBV28, TRBJ1-2 and TRBJ2-5, whereas newly diagnosed disease favored TRBV20-1 and TRBJ2-1.

Inclusive of the bounding cysteine and phenylalanine, the CDR3 is 14 residues long. Here the CDR3 DNA is all that survives: 42 bases in frame from base 1. CDR1 SNHLY and CDR2 FYNNEI are derived from the germline V gene. Germline trimming amounts to 8 bases on V and 5 bases on J, with 8 as the count of junction bases outside the gene matches. The library was obtained by multiplex PCR. The sequencing machine was an Illumina HiSeq 4000. To build TCR beta libraries, CDR3 regions were amplified by Arm-PCR using iRepertoire HTBI primers. Before sequencing, the PCR products went through gel purification. In the original analysis: A total of roughly 67 TRBV and 14 TRBJ segments were identified across samples and were used for gene usage analysis of CDR3 amino acid clonotypes. COPE and FqMerger were used to merge the filtered high-quality paired reads into contigs. BLAST was used to align contigs to IMGT TRBV, TRBD and TRBJ reference genes, and CDR3 was defined according to IMGT. Highly expanded clones were defined as clonotypes with a frequency above 0.1%. Shannon entropy served as the measure of repertoire diversity, while the Gini coefficient captured V-J evenness. Clonotypes shared by more than one individual were considered public. TCRdb applied fastp at Q25 and MiXCR to the public reads, then kept only in-frame beta chains. Records with the same CDR3 protein are collapsed into one entry carrying the most frequent genes and DNA. TCRdb, not the original authors, processed these V and J calls. The sample contains hundreds of thousands of distinct CDR3 sequences, about 12% of them found a single time. The ten largest clones take up roughly 8.9% of the sample.

A further study also used this sample, focusing on T cells in Graves' hyperthyroidism and ophthalmopathy. The second investigation adds: A patient counted as having stable Graves' hyperthyroidism if no progression to ophthalmopathy occurred over 18 months of follow-up. The hyperthyroidism patients were between 18 and 65 years old and newly diagnosed, with a disease duration of less than 2 months. Exclusion was applied to patients with uncontrolled infections, other autoimmune diseases, pregnancy or lactation. Diagnoses relied on clinical symptoms, serum thyroxine and TRAb, thyroid ultrasound and orbital computed tomography. A first-round RT-PCR of the TCR CDR3 used the HTBI primer set with the Qiagen OneStep RT-PCR kit. Most expanded thyroid clonotypes (frequency above 0.001) were also detected in blood, a finding suggesting that blood repertoires may reflect thyroid immune responses. A 13 V-J signature model separated ophthalmopathy from stable hyperthyroidism, with nearly 90% sensitivity and 81.08% specificity in cross-validation and 80%/75% in testing. In validation, progression to ophthalmopathy was predicted by the model with 55% to 71% sensitivity and 72.22% specificity, a median of roughly 6.4 months before onset. TCR V-J signatures able to tell the groups apart were searched for in a discovery cohort of 100 patients, of whom over 40 had Graves' ophthalmopathy and around 58 had stable Graves' hyperthyroidism. Whether ophthalmopathy could be predicted prospectively was tested in an independent validation cohort made up of roughly 20 hyperthyroidism patients plus 17 patients who later progressed to ophthalmopathy. The approximately 100 discovery patients were divided at random into training and test sets in a 7:3 ratio. The study also compared thyroid tissue and blood T-cell repertoires from over 5 Graves' hyperthyroidism patients. After blood sampling, hyperthyroidism patients were treated with methimazole at a starting dose of 30 mg daily, and ophthalmopathy patients were treated with high-dose intravenous methylprednisolone. Libraries were constructed in a second round of multiplex PCR, after which size selection and purification were carried out. Paired-end sequencing of the libraries was performed with 100 bp reads on an Illumina HiSeq2000. SOAPnuke was used to process the raw data, removing reads that contained adapters or uncalled bases, had a mean Phred below 15, or lacked an exact match to the constant primer or identifier. COPE v1.2.5 was used to merge the high-quality paired reads, and each unique nucleotide sequence was defined as a clonotype. MiTCR v1.1 was used to align clonotypes to the IMGT TRBV, TRBD and TRBJ reference segments. Analysis was restricted to V-J combinations with a frequency above 0.0001, which covered roughly 99% of repertoires. The TCS score was defined as the ratio of F50 (clonal expansion) to E x V (chaos), calculated using BLOSUM62-based TCRdist between CDR3 peptides within each V-J. Welch's t-statistics and random forest reduced fewer than 600 V-J features to 10 to 15, which were used in a naive Bayes classifier (R e1071). Sample size was not statistically predetermined, and investigators were not blinded to group allocation. The paper reports TCR Vbeta CDR3 sequencing of some 140 peripheral blood samples: 40 to 45 ophthalmopathy, under 80 hyperthyroidism and around 17 progressor patients.

The receptor was derived from a woman in her twenties or thirties with Graves disease. Donor details come from another sample of the same person, matched by shared clones. Recombination connected TRBV2 to TRBJ2-5, and TRBD2 aligns with 10 junction nucleotides. This sample comprised peripheral blood mononuclear cells (PBMCs), obtained at new diagnosis, from a patient treated with antithyroid drugs. The DNA sequence follows: TGTGCCAGCGTCCTAGCGGGAGTGGAGGAGACCCAGTACTTC. Its translation is CASVLAGVEETQYF.